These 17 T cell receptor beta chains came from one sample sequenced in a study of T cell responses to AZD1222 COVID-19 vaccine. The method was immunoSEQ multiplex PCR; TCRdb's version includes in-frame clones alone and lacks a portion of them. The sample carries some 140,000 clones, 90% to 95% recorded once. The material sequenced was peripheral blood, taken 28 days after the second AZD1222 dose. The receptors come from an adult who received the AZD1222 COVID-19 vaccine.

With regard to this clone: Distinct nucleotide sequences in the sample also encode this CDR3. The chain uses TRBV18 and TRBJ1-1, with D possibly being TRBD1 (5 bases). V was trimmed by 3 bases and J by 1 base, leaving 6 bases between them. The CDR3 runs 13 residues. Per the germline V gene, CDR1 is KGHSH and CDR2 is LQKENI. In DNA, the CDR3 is TGTGCCAGCTCACCTGGACAGAACACTGAAGCTTTCTTT. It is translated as CASSPGQNTEAFF.

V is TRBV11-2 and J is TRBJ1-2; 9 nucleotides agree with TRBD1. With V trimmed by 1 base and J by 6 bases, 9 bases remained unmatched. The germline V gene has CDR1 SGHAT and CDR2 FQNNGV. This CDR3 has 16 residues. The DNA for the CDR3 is TGTGCCAGCAGCTTAGGAGACAGGGGGACAGCCGATGGCTACACCTTC. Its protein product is CASSLGDRGTADGYTF. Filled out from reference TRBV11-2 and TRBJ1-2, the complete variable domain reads EAGVAQSPRYKIIEKRQSVAFWCNPISGHATLYWYQQILGQGPKLLIQFQNNGVVDDSQLPKDRFSAERLKGVDSTLKIQPAKLEDSAVYLCASSLGDRGTADGYTFGSGTRLTVV.

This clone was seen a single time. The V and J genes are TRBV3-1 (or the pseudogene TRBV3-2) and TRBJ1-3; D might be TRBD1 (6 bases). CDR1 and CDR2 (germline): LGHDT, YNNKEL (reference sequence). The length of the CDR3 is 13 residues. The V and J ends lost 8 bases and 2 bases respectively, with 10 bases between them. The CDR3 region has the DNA TGTGCCAGCCTCGGGGGCGCTGGAAACACCATATATTTT. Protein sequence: CASLGGAGNTIYF.

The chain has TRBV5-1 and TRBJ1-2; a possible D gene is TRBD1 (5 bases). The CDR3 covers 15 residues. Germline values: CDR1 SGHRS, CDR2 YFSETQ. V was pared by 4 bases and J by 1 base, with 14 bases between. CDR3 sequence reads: CASSRTGTDNYGYTF. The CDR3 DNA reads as TGCGCCAGCAGCCGAACCGGGACCGATAACTATGGCTACACCTTC. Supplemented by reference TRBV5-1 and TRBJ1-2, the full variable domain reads KAGVTQTPRYLIKTRGQQVTLSCSPISGHRSVSWYQQTPGQGLQFLFEYFSETQRNKGNFPGRFSGRQFSNSRSEMNVSTLELGDSALYLCASSRTGTDNYGYTFGSGTRLTVV.

The CDR3 loop reads CASRVGGQPQHF. In DNA form, the CDR3 reads TGTGCCAGTAGGGTTGGAGGGCAGCCCCAGCATTTT. The genes are TRBV19 and TRBJ1-5; D call uncertain. The germline CDR1 and CDR2 sequences are LNHDA and SQIVND (reference sequence). Trimming left V 6 bases short and J 7 bases short, with 10 bases between. The CDR3 loop spans 12 amino acids.

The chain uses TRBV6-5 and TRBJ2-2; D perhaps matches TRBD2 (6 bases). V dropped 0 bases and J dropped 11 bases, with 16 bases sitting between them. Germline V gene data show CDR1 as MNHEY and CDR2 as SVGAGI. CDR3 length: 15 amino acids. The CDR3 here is CASSYSGIRRGELFF. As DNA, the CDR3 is TGTGCCAGCAGTTACTCGGGAATCCGGCGGGGAGAGCTGTTTTTT.

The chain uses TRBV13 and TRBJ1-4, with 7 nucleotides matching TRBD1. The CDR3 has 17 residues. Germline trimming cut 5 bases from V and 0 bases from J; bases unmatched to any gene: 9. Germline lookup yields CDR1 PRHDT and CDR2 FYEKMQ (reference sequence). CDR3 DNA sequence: TGTGCCAGCAGCCGAAGCCCAACAGGGGCAACTAATGAAAAACTGTTTTTT. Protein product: CASSRSPTGATNEKLFF.

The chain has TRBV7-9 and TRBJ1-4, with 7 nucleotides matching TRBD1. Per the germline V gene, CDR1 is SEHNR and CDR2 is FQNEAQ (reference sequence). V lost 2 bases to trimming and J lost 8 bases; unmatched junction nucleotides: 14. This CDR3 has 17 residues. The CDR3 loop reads CASSLYPTGVKGEKLFF. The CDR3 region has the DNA TGTGCCAGCAGCTTATACCCCACAGGGGTAAAAGGGGAAAAACTGTTTTTT.

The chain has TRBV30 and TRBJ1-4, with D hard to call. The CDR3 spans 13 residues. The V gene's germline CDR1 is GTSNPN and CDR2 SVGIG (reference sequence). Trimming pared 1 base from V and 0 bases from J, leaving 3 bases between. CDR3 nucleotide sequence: TGTGCCTGGAGTGGATCAACTAATGAAAAACTGTTTTTT. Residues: CAWSGSTNEKLFF.

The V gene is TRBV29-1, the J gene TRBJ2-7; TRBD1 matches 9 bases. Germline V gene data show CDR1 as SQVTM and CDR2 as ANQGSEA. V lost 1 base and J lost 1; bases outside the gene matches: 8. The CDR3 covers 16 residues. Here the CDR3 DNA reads TGCAGCGTTGAAGGTAAACCGGGACAGGGATCCTACGAGCAGTACTTC. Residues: CSVEGKPGQGSYEQYF.

As DNA, the CDR3 is TGCGCCAGCAGTCAATCCATACAGGGTTTTGCAGATACGCAGTATTTT. Its protein is CASSQSIQGFADTQYF. The V and J genes are TRBV23-1 and TRBJ2-3; possibly TRBD1 for D (6 bases). TRBV23-1 is annotated as an ORF whose role is uncertain. The CDR3 has 16 residues. Trimming pared 0 bases from V and 4 bases from J, leaving 14 bases between.

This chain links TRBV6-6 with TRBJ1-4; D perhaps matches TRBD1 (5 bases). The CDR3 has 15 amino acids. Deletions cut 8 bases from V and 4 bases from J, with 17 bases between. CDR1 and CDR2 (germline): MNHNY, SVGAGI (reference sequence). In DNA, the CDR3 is TGTGCCAGCGCGGGGAGCCTGGGGGATAATGAAAAACTGTTTTTT. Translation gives CASAGSLGDNEKLFF.

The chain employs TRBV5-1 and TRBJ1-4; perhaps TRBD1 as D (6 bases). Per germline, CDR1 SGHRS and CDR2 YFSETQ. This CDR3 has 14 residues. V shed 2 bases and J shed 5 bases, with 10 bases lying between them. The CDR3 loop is CASSFGDINEKLFF. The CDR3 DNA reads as TGCGCCAGCAGCTTTGGGGACATCAATGAAAAACTGTTTTTT.

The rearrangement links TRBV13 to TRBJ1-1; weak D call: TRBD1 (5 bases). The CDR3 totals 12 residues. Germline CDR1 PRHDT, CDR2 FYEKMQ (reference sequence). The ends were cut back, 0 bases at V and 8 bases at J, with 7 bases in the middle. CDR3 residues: CASSLGRGEAFF. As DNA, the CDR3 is TGTGCCAGCAGCTTAGGTCGGGGGGAAGCTTTCTTT. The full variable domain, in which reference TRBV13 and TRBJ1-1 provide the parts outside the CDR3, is AAGVIQSPRHLIKEKRETATLKCYPIPRHDTVYWYQQGPGQDPQFLISFYEKMQSDKGSIPDRFSAQQFSDYHSELNMSSLELGDSALYFCASSLGRGEAFFGQGTRLTVV.

Here the CDR3 reads CASSSTTGAMNTEAFF. The CDR3 coding sequence is TGTGCCAGCAGCTCTACGACGGGGGCGATGAACACTGAAGCTTTCTTT. The chain employs TRBV28 and TRBJ1-1; D might be TRBD1 (6 bases). With 6 bases removed from V and 0 bases from J, the gap between germline ends came to 17 bases. The germline V gene has CDR1 MDHEN and CDR2 SYDVKM. The CDR3 is 16 residues long.

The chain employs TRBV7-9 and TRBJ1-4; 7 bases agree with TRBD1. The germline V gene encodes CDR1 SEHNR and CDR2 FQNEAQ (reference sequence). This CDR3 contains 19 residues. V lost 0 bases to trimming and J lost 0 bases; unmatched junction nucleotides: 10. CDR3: CASSLAKLRQGATNEKLFF. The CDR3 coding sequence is TGTGCCAGCAGCTTAGCGAAGTTGCGACAGGGCGCAACTAATGAAAAACTGTTTTTT. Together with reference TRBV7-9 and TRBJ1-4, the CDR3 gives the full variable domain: DTGVSQNPRHKITKRGQNVTFRCDPISEHNRLYWYRQTLGQGPEFLTYFQNEAQLEKSRLLSDRFSAERPKGSFSTLEIQRTEQGDSAMYLCASSLAKLRQGATNEKLFFGSGTQLSVL.

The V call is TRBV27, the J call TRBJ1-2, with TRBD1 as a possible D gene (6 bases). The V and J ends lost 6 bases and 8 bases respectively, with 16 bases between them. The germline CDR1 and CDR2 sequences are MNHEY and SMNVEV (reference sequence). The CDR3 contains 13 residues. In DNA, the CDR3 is TGTGCCAGCAGGATGGGGGGCGCGGTAGGCTACACCTTC. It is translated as CASRMGGAVGYTF.